The 20 T cell receptor beta chains presented below share a single source sample, sequenced in a study of early T cells in non-severe SARS-CoV-2 infection. TCRdb re-derived calls from the 5' RACE reads in MiXCR, one entry per CDR3 protein. This sample carries tens of thousands of distinct CDR3 sequences, roughly 10% of them seen once, and the ten largest clones take approximately 8%. This specimen consisted of whole blood, obtained at baseline. These receptors came from an adult who was a healthcare worker with PCR-confirmed SARS-CoV-2 infection or an uninfected control (not recorded which).

The chain uses TRBV28 and TRBJ2-3; D is undetermined. Germline V gene sequence: CDR1 MDHEN, CDR2 SYDVKM. The CDR3 runs 13 residues. V lost 3 bases, J lost 9 bases, and 13 bases lay in between. CDR3 protein: CASSLPTIRTQYF. In DNA form, the CDR3 reads TGTGCCAGCAGTTTGCCCACAATCCGCACGCAGTATTTT.

This clonotype has only a few counts. This chain joins TRBV7-2 and TRBJ2-1; 8 nucleotides agree with TRBD2. Germline-derived CDR1 and CDR2 are SGHTA and FQGNSA. The V and J ends lost 0 bases and 0 bases, in that order; junction bases with no gene match: 1. The CDR3 consists of 16 residues. The CDR3 sequence: CASSLAGTSSYNEQFF. The CDR3 nucleotides are TGTGCCAGCAGCTTAGCTGGGACTAGCTCCTACAATGAGCAGTTCTTC.

This clonotype turned up a few times. The gene calls are TRBV7-9 and TRBJ2-3; 9 bases match TRBD2. Trimming took 4 bases from V and 6 from J; bases not matched to a gene: 14. The CDR3 contains 17 residues. The germline gives CDR1 SEHNR, CDR2 FQNEAQ (reference sequence). CDR3: CASSSWGLAGMGDTQYF. The CDR3 bases are TGTGCCAGCAGCTCCTGGGGTCTAGCGGGAATGGGGGATACGCAGTATTTT.

Ten or more counts support this clonotype. The V call is TRBV27, the J call TRBJ2-7; 7 bases fit TRBD1. The germline V gene has CDR1 MNHEY and CDR2 SMNVEV (reference sequence). This CDR3 has 16 amino acids. The V and J ends lost 2 bases and 3 bases, in that order; junction bases with no gene match: 10. In DNA, the CDR3 is TGTGCCAGCAGTTTAGTCGGGGACAGAGGCCTCTACGAGCAGTACTTC. It translates to CASSLVGDRGLYEQYF.

In its sample, this clonotype was seen many times. The rearrangement uses TRBV14 and TRBJ2-7; 7 nucleotides agree with TRBD1. The junction had 9 bases not matched to a gene; V was cut back by 4 bases and J by 0 bases. CDR3 length: 16 amino acids. Germline V gene sequence: CDR1 SGHDN, CDR2 FVKESK. Here the CDR3 DNA reads TGTGCCAGCAGCCCCCCGGGGACAGCCTACTCCTACGAGCAGTACTTC. Translated, it gives CASSPPGTAYSYEQYF. The variable domain in full, with the rest retrieved from reference TRBV14 and TRBJ2-7, is EAGVTQFPSHSVIEKGQTVTLRCDPISGHDNLYWYRRVMGKEIKFLLHFVKESKQDESGMPNNRFLAERTGGTYSTLKVQPAELEDSGVYFCASSPPGTAYSYEQYFGPGTRLTVT.

This clonotype was picked up many times. The gene calls are TRBV4-1 and TRBJ1-6; D is ambiguous. Germline-derived CDR1 and CDR2 are MGHRA and YSYEKL. The V and J ends lost 4 bases and 5 bases respectively, with 12 bases between them. This CDR3 region has 15 residues. Written as DNA, the CDR3 is TGCGCCAGCAGCCCGTTGCAACTAAATAATTCACCCCTCCACTTT. This gives the protein CASSPLQLNNSPLHF.

The CDR3 DNA follows: TGTGCCAGCAGCGTGACGGGAGCCTACGAGCAGTACTTC. It specifies CASSVTGAYEQYF. The V and J genes are TRBV3-1 and TRBJ2-7; weak D call: TRBD2 (6 bases). Germline-derived CDR1 and CDR2 are LGHDT and YNNKEL (reference sequence). This CDR3 spans 13 amino acids. V was trimmed by 5 bases and J by 2 bases, leaving 10 bases between them.

This clonotype was picked up many times. This chain uses TRBV6-6 with TRBJ2-2; possible D gene TRBD2, 6 bases. V lost 6 bases and J lost 7, with 12 bases in between. The germline CDR1 and CDR2 sequences are MNHNY and SVGAGI (reference sequence). This CDR3 has 13 residues. The CDR3 loop reads CASREGRGGELFF. The CDR3 bases are TGTGCCAGCAGGGAGGGCCGAGGCGGGGAGCTGTTTTTT.

The gene calls are TRBV3-1 and TRBJ2-1; D is possibly TRBD2 (5 bases). Trimming pared 2 bases from V and 5 bases from J, leaving 10 bases between. Germline CDR1 LGHDT, CDR2 YNNKEL (reference sequence). The CDR3 consists of 14 residues. The CDR3 coding sequence is TGTGCCAGCAGCCAATGGCTCGGGGACAATGAGCAGTTCTTC. It encodes CASSQWLGDNEQFF.

The chain is built from TRBV7-6 and TRBJ2-7; 8 bases align to TRBD2. Germline CDR1 SGHVS, CDR2 FNYEAQ. V lost 0 bases and J lost 5; bases outside the gene matches: 12. The length of the CDR3 is 17 residues. CDR3 sequence (DNA): TGTGCCAGCAGCTTAGCCCCTCTCGGCGGGAGGTCGAACGAGCAGTACTTC. Protein: CASSLAPLGGRSNEQYF.

The chain carries TRBV19 and TRBJ1-5; D unresolved. Germline loops: CDR1 LNHDA, CDR2 SQIVND (reference sequence). This CDR3 spans 13 amino acids. The germline V and J ends were trimmed by 7 bases and 5 bases, with 12 bases remaining between them. The DNA of the CDR3 is TGTGCCAGTAACCAAGACGGATATCAGCCCCAGCATTTT. Residues: CASNQDGYQPQHF.

In this sample, this clonotype turned up a few times. V and J are TRBV10-2 and TRBJ2-7, with 9 bases aligning to TRBD1. CDR3 size: 14 residues. Germline V gene lookup returns CDR1 WSHSY and CDR2 SAAADI. V was pared by 8 bases and J by 6 bases, with 11 bases of the junction left unmatched. CDR3: CASEPGTGLGEQYF. DNA for the CDR3: TGCGCCAGCGAACCCGGGACAGGGTTGGGCGAGCAGTACTTC.

This rearrangement joins TRBV10-2 to TRBJ2-2; 7 nucleotides line up with TRBD2. This CDR3 region has 14 residues. Trimming at V came to 3 bases and at J to 4 bases, leaving 2 bases not matched to a gene. From germline, CDR1 is WSHSY and CDR2 SAAADI. The chain's CDR3 is CASSEVAGTGELFF. CDR3 sequence (DNA): TGCGCCAGCAGTGAAGTAGCGGGCACCGGGGAGCTGTTTTTT.

J is TRBJ2-7 and V is TRBV7-6; D unclear. CDR1 is SGHVS and CDR2 is FNYEAQ in the germline V gene. V shed 7 bases and J shed 3 bases, with 13 bases lying between them. This CDR3 comprises 13 residues. The CDR3 region is CASKSTHSYEQYF. Here the CDR3 DNA reads TGTGCCAGCAAATCGACCCATAGCTACGAGCAGTACTTC.

J is TRBJ2-3 and V is TRBV29-1; D gene ambiguous. V lost 6 bases and J 7 bases, leaving 14 bases between the germline ends. The germline CDR1 and CDR2 sequences are SQVTM and ANQGSEA. The CDR3 is made up of 12 amino acids. The CDR3 DNA reads TGCAGCGTGCCCTTGAATAGTAATACGCAGTATTTT. Amino acid sequence: CSVPLNSNTQYF.

This clonotype came up a few times. The J gene is TRBJ2-5, the V gene TRBV6-5; D uncertain. Germline V CDR1 and CDR2: MNHEY, SVGAGI. This CDR3 has 15 residues. V was shortened by 0 bases and J by 2 bases, with 10 bases between the two germline ends. The CDR3 is CASSYSRLQQETQYF. Here the CDR3 DNA reads TGTGCCAGCAGTTACTCGCGTCTGCAACAAGAGACCCAGTACTTC.

This clonotype was observed a handful of times. The rearrangement joins TRBV7-9 to TRBJ2-2; maybe TRBD2 (6 bases). V lost 5 bases and J lost 5, with 12 bases in between. CDR3 length equals 14 residues. Germline-derived CDR1 and CDR2 are SEHNR and FQNEAQ (reference sequence). The CDR3 sequence is CASSREWRTGELFF. CDR3 nucleotide sequence: TGTGCCAGCAGCCGGGAGTGGAGAACCGGGGAGCTGTTTTTT.

This clonotype was detected once. V is TRBV4-1 and J is TRBJ1-6; D not resolved. This CDR3 is built from 14 residues. Per the germline V gene, CDR1 is MGHRA and CDR2 is YSYEKL. V was clipped by 4 bases and J by 10 bases, with 14 bases between them. The CDR3 protein is CASSPSSSVSPLHF. The CDR3 nucleotides read TGCGCCAGCAGCCCTTCAAGTTCTGTATCACCCCTCCACTTT.

This clonotype was detected a few times. The V and J genes are TRBV29-1 and TRBJ1-1, with TRBD1 matching over 8 bases. V lost 3 bases, J lost 0 bases, and 6 bases stayed unmatched. The CDR3 contains 15 residues. Germline V gene sequence: CDR1 SQVTM, CDR2 ANQGSEA. CDR3 in amino acids: CSVERDRSMNTEAFF. CDR3 nucleotides: TGCAGCGTTGAGCGGGACAGGAGCATGAACACTGAAGCTTTCTTT.

This clonotype has just a few counts. The chain couples TRBV10-3 to TRBJ1-6; TRBD1 matches 7 bases. This CDR3 contains 15 residues. CDR1 is ENHRY, CDR2 SYGVKD, per germline. V shed 3 bases, J shed 8 bases, and the junction held 7 bases outside the gene matches. CDR3 coding DNA: TGTGCCATCAGTGATCACGGACAGGTAGATTCACCCCTCCACTTT. Amino acid sequence: CAISDHGQVDSPLHF.